The T cell receptor (beta chain) under discussion was sequenced for a study of T cells in Graves' hyperthyroidism and ophthalmopathy. Across the study: Before treatment of any kind, peripheral blood was taken at initial diagnosis.

Study-wide findings and caveats: The model anticipated ophthalmopathy a median approximately six months pre-onset. In blood, most of the thyroid clonotypes expanded above 0.001 were also present.

This clonotype was observed at least ten times. What it binds is not known. Amplified regions were TCR beta CDR3 sequences from RNA transcripts. HTBI primers drove first-round RT-PCR of the TCR CDR3. TCRdb reprocessed the multiplex PCR reads with MiXCR, giving one entry per CDR3 protein. The sample yields approximately 300,000 distinct CDR3 sequences, over 15% seen once. The sample comprised blood. The receptor comes from a woman aged 55-69 years with Graves' ophthalmopathy.

The CDR3 here is CASSLGDRGPDTQYF. The CDR3 DNA follows: TGTGCCAGCAGTTTAGGAGACAGGGGGCCAGATACGCAGTATTTT. The V gene is TRBV28, the J gene TRBJ2-3; 10 bases align to TRBD1. The CDR3 sequence is 15 residues long. With V trimmed by 2 bases and J by 4 bases, 3 bases remained unmatched. Germline lookup yields CDR1 MDHEN and CDR2 SYDVKM.